Sequencing of this TCR beta chain was carried out in a study of control samples from healthy donors and cancer patients. Repertoires were generated with immunoSEQ multiplex PCR, while TCRdb's copy carries only in-frame clones and drops some. The top ten clones hold 1.3% of a sample with 150,000 to 200,000 clones, approximately 94% of them seen once. V dropped 2 bases and J dropped 1; count of bases not matched to a gene: 1. Germline CDR1 MRHNA, CDR2 SNTAGT. CDR3 length equals 14 residues. The clonotype originates from a woman under 30 in good health. Material for sequencing was blood. The V and J genes are TRBV6-4 and TRBJ1-1, with 7 bases that match TRBD1. CDR3 in amino acids: CASSDGQENTEAFF. CDR3 bases: TGTGCCAGCAGTGACGGACAGGAGAACACTGAAGCTTTCTTT.